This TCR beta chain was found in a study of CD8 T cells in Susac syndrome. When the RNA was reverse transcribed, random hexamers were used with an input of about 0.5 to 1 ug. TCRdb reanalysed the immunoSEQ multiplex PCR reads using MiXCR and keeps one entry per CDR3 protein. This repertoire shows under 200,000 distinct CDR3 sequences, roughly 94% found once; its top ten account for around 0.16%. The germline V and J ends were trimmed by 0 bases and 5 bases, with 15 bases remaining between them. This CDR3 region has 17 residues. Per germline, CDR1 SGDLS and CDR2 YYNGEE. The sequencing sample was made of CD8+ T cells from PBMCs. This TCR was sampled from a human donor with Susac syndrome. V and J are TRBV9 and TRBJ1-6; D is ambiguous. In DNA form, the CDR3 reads TGTGCCAGCAGCGTAGAGGCGATTCCCGCAGATAATTCACCCCTCCACTTT. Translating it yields CASSVEAIPADNSPLHF. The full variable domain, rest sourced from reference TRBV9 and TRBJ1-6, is DSGVTQTPKHLITATGQRVTLRCSPRSGDLSVYWYQQSLDQGLQFLIQYYNGEERAKGNILERFSAQQFPDLHSELNLSSLELGDSALYFCASSVEAIPADNSPLHFGNGTRLTVT.